The next 29 T cell receptor beta chains were all read from a single sample in a study of preoperative IRX-2 immunotherapy in early breast cancer. The assay was immunoSEQ multiplex PCR, and TCRdb's table has in-frame clones only and misses some. This sample yields under 4,500 clones, of which 79% are seen a single time; 14% belongs to the top ten. Treatment specified: preoperative locoregional IRX-2 cytokine immunotherapy. This specimen consisted of tumor tissue, obtained after IRX-2 immunotherapy. Receptor source: a human donor with breast cancer.

The chain has TRBV7-1 and TRBJ2-1; no clear D. TRBV7-1 is flagged as an ORF with uncertain function. The ends were cut back, 4 bases at V and 4 bases at J, with 8 bases in the middle. This CDR3 is 13 amino acids long. The CDR3 bases are TGTGCCAGCAGCTTACAGCTTTACAATGAGCAGTTCTTC. Amino acids: CASSLQLYNEQFF.

This chain connects TRBV6-8 to TRBJ2-1; no reliable D call. The germline V gene has CDR1 MNHGY and CDR2 SAAAGT. V was cut by 2 bases and J by 8 bases, with 7 bases left in between. The CDR3 contains 12 residues. The CDR3 DNA is TGTGCCAGCAGTTACGGTGGGGATGAGCAGTTCTTC. Residues: CASSYGGDEQFF.

The CDR3 bases are TGTGCCAGTAGTGCTAGGAGCGCAGATACGCAGTATTTT. Translated, it gives CASSARSADTQYF. The rearrangement links TRBV19 to TRBJ2-3, with D unclear. Between the trimmed V and J ends, which lost 5 bases and 4 bases, there was a span of 10 bases. The CDR3 loop spans 13 amino acids. CDR1 is LNHDA, CDR2 SQIVND, per germline (reference sequence).

The chain couples TRBV6-8 to TRBJ1-4; possible D gene TRBD1, 5 bases. This CDR3 has 20 residues. The germline gives CDR1 MNHGY, CDR2 SAAAGT. Trimming removed 5 bases from V and 0 bases from J, with 25 bases in between. CDR3 nucleotides: TGTGCCAGCAGTGCCAACTGGGGACGGCACGATACTACAACTAATGAAAAACTGTTTTTT. This codes for CASSANWGRHDTTTNEKLFF.

The genes are TRBV19 and TRBJ1-5; 9 nucleotides line up with TRBD1. V shed 1 base, J shed 5 bases, and the junction held 6 bases outside the gene matches. Germline V lookup: CDR1 LNHDA, CDR2 SQIVND (reference sequence). There are 16 residues in the CDR3. CDR3 nucleotides: TGTGCCAGTAGTATAGTGGAGGGACAGGGACATCAGCCCCAGCATTTT. Its protein product is CASSIVEGQGHQPQHF.

The V call is TRBV19, the J call TRBJ1-1; D is ambiguous. The CDR3 covers 13 residues. Germline lookup yields CDR1 LNHDA and CDR2 SQIVND (reference sequence). V was cut by 3 bases and J by 0 bases, with 5 bases left in between. Here the CDR3 DNA reads TGTGCCAGTAGTATTACTCTGAACACTGAAGCTTTCTTT. Residues: CASSITLNTEAFF.

The CDR3 DNA is TGTGCCAGCAGCCAAGTGGGAGGCAACACTGAAGCTTTCTTT. This translates into CASSQVGGNTEAFF. The chain recombines TRBV14 with TRBJ1-1; D is ambiguous. V lost 1 base and J lost 2, with 8 bases in between. This CDR3 is built from 14 residues. Germline V gene data show CDR1 as SGHDN and CDR2 as FVKESK.

This clone was counted a single time. The rearrangement uses TRBV15 and TRBJ1-5, with D possibly matching TRBD1 (6 bases). V was cut by 4 bases and J by 9 bases, with 19 bases left in between. CDR3 size: 15 residues. Germline values: CDR1 LNHNV, CDR2 YYDKDF (reference sequence). DNA of the CDR3: TGTGCCACCAGCACCGCTAGGGGGGGAATAGGGCCCCAGCATTTT. Its protein product is CATSTARGGIGPQHF.

The chain is built from TRBV15 and TRBJ1-2; D is perhaps TRBD1 (5 bases). CDR3 size: 15 residues. Germline V gene data show CDR1 as LNHNV and CDR2 as YYDKDF (reference sequence). Trimming removed 0 bases at V and 7 bases at J, with 15 bases between. CDR3 sequence reads: CATSRDPSRGSGYTF. CDR3 sequence (DNA): TGTGCCACCAGCAGAGATCCGAGCCGGGGGTCTGGCTACACCTTC. The full variable domain, its missing parts supplied by reference TRBV15 and TRBJ1-2, is DAMVIQNPRYQVTQFGKPVTLSCSQTLNHNVMYWYQQKSSQAPKLLFHYYDKDFNNEADTPDNFQSRRPNTSFCFLDIRSPGLGDTAMYLCATSRDPSRGSGYTFGSGTRLTVV.

This clone was observed a few times. The chain links TRBV9 to TRBJ2-1; D may be TRBD2 (6 bases). CDR1 and CDR2 (germline): SGDLS, YYNGEE. V was pared by 7 bases and J by 2 bases, with 10 bases between. CDR3 length: 13 amino acids. This CDR3 is CASAGRPYNEQFF. The CDR3 DNA reads as TGTGCCAGCGCGGGACGCCCCTACAATGAGCAGTTCTTC.

The V call is TRBV7-6, the J call TRBJ1-5, with D possibly being TRBD1 (5 bases). The V gene lost 1 base and the J gene lost 5 bases, with 15 bases spanning the gap. The CDR3 covers 16 residues. Per the germline V gene, CDR1 is SGHVS and CDR2 is FNYEAQ. The chain's CDR3 is CASSLGGVGAYQPQHF. CDR3 bases: TGTGCCAGCAGCTTAGGAGGGGTCGGGGCCTATCAGCCCCAGCATTTT.

The V call is TRBV7-7, the J call TRBJ2-1; the D is unclear. V lost 3 bases to trimming and J lost 2 bases, with 11 bases between them. CDR1 SSHAT and CDR2 FNYEAQ come from the germline V gene (reference sequence). The CDR3 is 15 residues long. The CDR3 bases are TGTGCCAGCAGCTTGGGATCGGGCACCTACAATGAGCAGTTCTTC. Translating it yields CASSLGSGTYNEQFF.

The rearrangement joins TRBV6-8 to TRBJ1-4; 9 bases match TRBD1. The CDR3 is 15 residues long. Germline CDR1 is MNHGY and CDR2 is SAAAGT. Unmatched junction bases numbered 4, after V lost 7 bases and J lost 1 base. CDR3: CASKAGQGTNEKLFF. The CDR3 bases are TGTGCCAGCAAGGCGGGACAGGGAACTAATGAAAAACTGTTTTTT.

The CDR3 sequence: CASSPWAGSGGENTEAFF. As DNA, the CDR3 is TGTGCCAGCTCACCATGGGCGGGGTCCGGGGGAGAGAACACTGAAGCTTTCTTT. The V call is TRBV18, the J call TRBJ1-1; D possibly corresponds to TRBD1 (5 bases). Trimming removed 2 bases at V and 1 base at J, with 20 bases between. The CDR3 totals 18 residues. Germline-derived CDR1 and CDR2 are KGHSH and LQKENI.

V and J are TRBV18 and TRBJ2-5, with D unclear. Trimming stripped 0 bases from V and 5 bases from J, with 13 bases between. This CDR3 contains 15 residues. Germline V gene lookup returns CDR1 KGHSH and CDR2 LQKENI. CDR3: CASSPPGTRDETQYF. CDR3 DNA: TGTGCCAGCTCACCACCAGGAACCCGAGACGAGACCCAGTACTTC. Supplemented by reference TRBV18 and TRBJ2-5, the full variable domain reads NAGVMQNPRHLVRRRGQEARLRCSPMKGHSHVYWYRQLPEEGLKFMVYLQKENIIDESGMPKERFSAEFPKEGPSILRIQQVVRGDSAAYFCASSPPGTRDETQYFGPGTRLLVL.

The rearrangement uses TRBV14 and TRBJ1-1; D call uncertain. Germline lookup yields CDR1 SGHDN and CDR2 FVKESK. The CDR3 is 11 amino acids. Trimming shortened V by 1 base and J by 8 bases, and 5 bases separated the two germline ends. CDR3 amino acids: CASSQVAEAFF. CDR3 coding DNA: TGTGCCAGCAGCCAAGTAGCAGAAGCTTTCTTT.

V and J are TRBV28 and TRBJ2-5; 9 bases match TRBD2. V lost 8 bases, J lost 3 bases, and 4 bases stayed unmatched. Germline V gene data show CDR1 as MDHEN and CDR2 as SYDVKM. This CDR3 is 13 amino acids long. The CDR3: CASRPSGKETQYF. The CDR3 region has the DNA TGTGCCAGCCGACCTAGCGGGAAAGAGACCCAGTACTTC.

The chain combines TRBV6-8 with TRBJ2-3; D remains ambiguous. This CDR3 is built from 15 residues. Germline V CDR1 and CDR2: MNHGY, SAAAGT. V lost 8 bases, J lost 3 bases, and 18 bases lay in between. The CDR3 DNA follows: TGTGCCAGCTTCCAGGCCTTTTCGAAAACAGATACGCAGTATTTT. Its protein is CASFQAFSKTDTQYF.

The chain has TRBV19 and TRBJ1-4; TRBD1 might be the D (6 bases). This CDR3 region has 13 residues. Germline CDR1 is LNHDA and CDR2 is SQIVND (reference sequence). With 7 bases removed from V and 8 bases from J, the gap between germline ends came to 14 bases. CDR3 DNA: TGTGCCAGTAAACAGGGTAATGAAGAAAAACTGTTTTTT. It translates to CASKQGNEEKLFF.

CDR3 sequence (DNA): TGTGCCAGCAGCGTCGGGTTCGGGAGCAGTACGCAGTATTTT. Translation: CASSVGFGSSTQYF. The chain is built from TRBV11-3 and TRBJ2-3; D might be TRBD2 (6 bases). V was pared by 5 bases and J by 8 bases, with 17 bases between. The CDR3 runs 14 residues. Looked up from germline, CDR1 is SGHNT and CDR2 is YENEEA.

This rearrangement joins TRBV10-2 to TRBJ1-5; a weak D match, TRBD1 (5 bases). CDR1 is WSHSY, CDR2 SAAADI, per germline. This CDR3 has 13 residues. The V end lost 5 bases, the J end lost 7 bases, and 12 bases lay between the germline ends. The CDR3 sequence: CASSSPGWQPQHF. DNA for the CDR3: TGCGCCAGCAGTTCTCCAGGGTGGCAGCCCCAGCATTTT.

The chain carries TRBV6-8 and TRBJ2-1; 9 nucleotides agree with TRBD2. The trim removed 1 base at V and 6 bases at J, leaving 10 bases unmatched. Germline V gene data show CDR1 as MNHGY and CDR2 as SAAAGT. The CDR3 is made up of 17 amino acids. CDR3 coding DNA: TGTGCCAGCAGTTACTTGGTGGCGGGAGGGCCCTCCAATGAGCAGTTCTTC. Its translation: CASSYLVAGGPSNEQFF.

The V call is TRBV28, the J call TRBJ1-5; D remains ambiguous. This CDR3 region has 15 residues. The germline V gene encodes CDR1 MDHEN and CDR2 SYDVKM. V lost 6 bases and J 4 bases, leaving 16 bases between the germline ends. This chain's CDR3 is CASSHHGRENQPQHF. In DNA form, the CDR3 reads TGTGCCAGCAGCCACCACGGACGGGAGAATCAGCCCCAGCATTTT.

The V gene is TRBV18, the J gene TRBJ1-1; 11 bases are shared with TRBD1. The CDR3 is made up of 14 amino acids. J lost 4 bases, V lost 3 bases, and 1 base had no gene match. The germline gives CDR1 KGHSH, CDR2 LQKENI. CDR3 DNA sequence: TGTGCCAGCTCACCGGGGACAGGGGGCACTGAAGCTTTCTTT. Protein: CASSPGTGGTEAFF.

This chain uses TRBV11-3 with TRBJ2-6, with TRBD1 matching 8 bases. Germline loops: CDR1 SGHNT, CDR2 YENEEA. Trimming took 5 bases from V and 2 from J; bases not matched to a gene: 14. The CDR3 totals 19 residues. In DNA, the CDR3 is TGTGCCAGCAGCCTGAAAGGAGGGACGACAGGGGCTGGGGCCAACGTCCTGACTTTC. Translation gives CASSLKGGTTGAGANVLTF.

This clone appeared once. The chain uses TRBV11-3 and TRBJ2-3; 8 nucleotides agree with TRBD1. Germline CDR1 SGHNT, CDR2 YENEEA. The ends lost 4 bases at V and 5 bases at J; junction bases unmatched: 5. There are 14 residues in the CDR3. CDR3 loop: CASSWTGQGDTQYF. The CDR3 nucleotides read TGTGCCAGCAGCTGGACAGGGCAGGGAGATACGCAGTATTTT.

This chain links TRBV19 with TRBJ1-1; 10 bases line up with TRBD1. The CDR3 runs 15 residues. V trimming: 3 bases; J trimming: 7 bases; junction bases outside the gene matches: 8. Germline V gene data show CDR1 as LNHDA and CDR2 as SQIVND (reference sequence). The chain's CDR3 is CASSMGTGVRGEAFF. The CDR3 DNA reads as TGTGCCAGTAGTATGGGGACAGGGGTTCGGGGTGAAGCTTTCTTT.

This clone was observed once. This rearrangement joins TRBV5-1 to TRBJ2-2; either TRBD1 or TRBD2 may supply D (5 bases each). Germline loops: CDR1 SGHRS, CDR2 YFSETQ. This CDR3 is built from 16 residues. Deletions cut 4 bases from V and 5 bases from J, with 18 bases between. CDR3 nucleotides: TGCGCCAGCAGCCGACCGAAGGGGCGCGGGACCGGGGAGCTGTTTTTT. Amino acids: CASSRPKGRGTGELFF.

V is TRBV19 and J is TRBJ2-3; D call uncertain. Germline assignment: CDR1 LNHDA and CDR2 SQIVND (reference sequence). The CDR3 totals 13 residues. V lost 3 bases to trimming and J lost 2 bases, with 6 bases between them. CDR3 sequence reads: CASSILYTDTQYF. The CDR3 nucleotides read TGTGCCAGTAGTATCTTGTACACAGATACGCAGTATTTT.